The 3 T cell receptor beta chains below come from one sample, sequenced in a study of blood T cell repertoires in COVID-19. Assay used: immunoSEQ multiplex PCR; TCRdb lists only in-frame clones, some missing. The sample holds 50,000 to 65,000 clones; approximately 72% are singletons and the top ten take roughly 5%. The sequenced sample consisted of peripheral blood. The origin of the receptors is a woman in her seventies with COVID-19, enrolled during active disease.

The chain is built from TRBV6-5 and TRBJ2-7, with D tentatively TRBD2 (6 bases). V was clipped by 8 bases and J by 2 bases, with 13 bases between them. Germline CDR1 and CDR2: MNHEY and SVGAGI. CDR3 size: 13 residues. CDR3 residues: CASRRDSAYEQYF. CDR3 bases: TGTGCCAGCCGCCGGGACTCCGCCTACGAGCAGTACTTC.

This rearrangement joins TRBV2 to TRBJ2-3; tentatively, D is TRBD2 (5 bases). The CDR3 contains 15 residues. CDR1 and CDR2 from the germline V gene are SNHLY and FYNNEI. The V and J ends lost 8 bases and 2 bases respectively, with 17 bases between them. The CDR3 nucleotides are TGTGCCAGCGGAGGAGGCCCCCAATCCACAGATACGCAGTATTTT. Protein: CASGGGPQSTDTQYF.

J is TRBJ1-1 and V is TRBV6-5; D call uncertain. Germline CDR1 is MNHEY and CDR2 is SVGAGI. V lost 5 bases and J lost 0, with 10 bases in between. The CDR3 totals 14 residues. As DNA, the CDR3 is TGTGCCAGCAGTCAACGGACTATGAACACTGAAGCTTTCTTT. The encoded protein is CASSQRTMNTEAFF.